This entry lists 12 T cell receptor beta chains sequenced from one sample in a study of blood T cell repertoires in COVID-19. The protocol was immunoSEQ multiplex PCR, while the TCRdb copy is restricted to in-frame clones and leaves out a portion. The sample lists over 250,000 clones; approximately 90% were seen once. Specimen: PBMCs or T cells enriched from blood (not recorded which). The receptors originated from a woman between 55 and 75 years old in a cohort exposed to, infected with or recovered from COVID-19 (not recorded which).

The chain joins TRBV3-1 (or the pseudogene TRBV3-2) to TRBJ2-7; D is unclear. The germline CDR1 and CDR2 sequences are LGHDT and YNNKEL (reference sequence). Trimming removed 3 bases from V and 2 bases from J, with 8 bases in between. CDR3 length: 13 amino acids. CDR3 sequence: CASSQTKTYEQYF. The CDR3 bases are TGTGCCAGCAGCCAGACAAAAACCTACGAGCAGTACTTC.

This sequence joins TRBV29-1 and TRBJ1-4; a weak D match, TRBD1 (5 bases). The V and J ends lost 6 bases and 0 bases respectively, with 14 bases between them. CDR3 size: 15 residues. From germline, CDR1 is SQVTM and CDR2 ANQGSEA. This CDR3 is CSVGDSVATNEKLFF. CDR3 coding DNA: TGCAGCGTGGGGGACTCTGTTGCAACTAATGAAAAACTGTTTTTT.

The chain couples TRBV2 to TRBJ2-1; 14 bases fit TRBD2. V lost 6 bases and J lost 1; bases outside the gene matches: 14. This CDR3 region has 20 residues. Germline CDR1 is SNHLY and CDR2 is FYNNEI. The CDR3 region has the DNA TGTGCCAGCAGCTCCACCACCGGGACTAGCGGGAGTCGATCCTACAATGAGCAGTTCTTC. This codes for CASSSTTGTSGSRSYNEQFF. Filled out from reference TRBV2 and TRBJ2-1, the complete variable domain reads EPEVTQTPSHQVTQMGQEVILRCVPISNHLYFYWYRQILGQKVEFLVSFYNNEISEKSEIFDDQFSVERPDGSNFTLKIRSTKLEDSAMYFCASSSTTGTSGSRSYNEQFFGPGTRLTVL.

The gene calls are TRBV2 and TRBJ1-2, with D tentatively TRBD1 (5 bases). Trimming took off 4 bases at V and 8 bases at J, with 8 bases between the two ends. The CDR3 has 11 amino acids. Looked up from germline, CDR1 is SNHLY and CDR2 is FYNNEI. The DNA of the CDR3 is TGTGCCAGCAGTGTAGGGGTGGGCTACACCTTC. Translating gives CASSVGVGYTF.

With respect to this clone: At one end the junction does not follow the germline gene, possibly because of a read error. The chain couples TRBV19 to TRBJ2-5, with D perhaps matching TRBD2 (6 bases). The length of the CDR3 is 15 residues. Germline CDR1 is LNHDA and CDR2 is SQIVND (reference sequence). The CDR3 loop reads CASSLERVDQETQYF. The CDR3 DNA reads TGTGCCAGTAGTTTAGAGCGGGTCGACCAAGAGACCCAGTACTTC.

This CDR3 is CASSLVKGTSYGYTF. In DNA, the CDR3 is TGTGCCAGCAGCTTGGTTAAGGGGACATCCTATGGCTACACCTTC. The rearrangement joins TRBV5-6 to TRBJ1-2, with a possible D match to TRBD1 (6 bases). The length of the CDR3 is 15 residues. Germline V gene data show CDR1 as SGHDT and CDR2 as YYEEEE. V lost 0 bases and J 4 bases, leaving 13 bases between the germline ends.

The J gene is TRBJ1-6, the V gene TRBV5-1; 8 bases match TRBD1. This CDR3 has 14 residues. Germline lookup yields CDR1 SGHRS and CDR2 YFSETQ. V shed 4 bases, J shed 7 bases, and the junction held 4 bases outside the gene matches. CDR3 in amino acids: CASSLDRENSPLHF. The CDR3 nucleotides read TGCGCCAGCAGCCTGGACAGGGAAAATTCACCCCTCCACTTT.

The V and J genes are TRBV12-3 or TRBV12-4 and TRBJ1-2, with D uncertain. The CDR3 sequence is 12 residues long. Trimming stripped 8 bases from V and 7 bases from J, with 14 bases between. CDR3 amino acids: CASGRGMVGYTF. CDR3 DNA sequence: TGTGCCAGCGGACGGGGAATGGTTGGCTACACCTTC.

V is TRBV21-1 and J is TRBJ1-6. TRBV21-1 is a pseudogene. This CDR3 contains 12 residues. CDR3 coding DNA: TGTGCCAGCACCGGGTTAAGATCACCCCTCCACTTT. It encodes CASTGLRSPLHF.

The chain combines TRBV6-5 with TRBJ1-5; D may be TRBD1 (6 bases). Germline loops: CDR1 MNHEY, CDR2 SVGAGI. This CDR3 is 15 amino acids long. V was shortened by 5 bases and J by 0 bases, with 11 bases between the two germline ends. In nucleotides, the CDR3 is TGTGCCAGCAGTCGAGGACAGAATAGCAATCAGCCCCAGCATTTT. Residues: CASSRGQNSNQPQHF.

CDR3 DNA sequence: TGCGCCAGCAGCACTATAGCGGGAGTCTACAATGAGCAGTTCTTC. This gives the protein CASSTIAGVYNEQFF. The V call is TRBV5-1, the J call TRBJ2-1, with 9 bases fitting TRBD2. Germline values: CDR1 SGHRS, CDR2 YFSETQ. With 4 bases clipped from V and 3 bases from J, the junction kept 5 bases outside the gene matches. The CDR3 spans 15 residues.

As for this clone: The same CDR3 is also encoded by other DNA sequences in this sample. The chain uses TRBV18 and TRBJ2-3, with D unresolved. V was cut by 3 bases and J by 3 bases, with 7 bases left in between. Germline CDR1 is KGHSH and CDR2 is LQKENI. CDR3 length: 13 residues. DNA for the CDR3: TGTGCCAGCTCACCGAAACTAACAGATACGCAGTATTTT. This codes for CASSPKLTDTQYF.